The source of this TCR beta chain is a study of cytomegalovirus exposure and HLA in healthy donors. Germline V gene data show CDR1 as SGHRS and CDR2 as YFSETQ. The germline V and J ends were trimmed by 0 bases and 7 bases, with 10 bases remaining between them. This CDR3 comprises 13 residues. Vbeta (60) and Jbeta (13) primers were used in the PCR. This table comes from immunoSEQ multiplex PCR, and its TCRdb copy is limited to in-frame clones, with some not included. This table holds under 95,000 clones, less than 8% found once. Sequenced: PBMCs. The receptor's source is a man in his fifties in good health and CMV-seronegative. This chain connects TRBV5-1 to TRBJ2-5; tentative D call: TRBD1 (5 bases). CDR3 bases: TGCGCCAGCAGCTTGGGACAGATGGGGACCCAGTACTTC. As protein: CASSLGQMGTQYF.